Each of the 3 T cell receptor beta chains below was sequenced from the same sample in a study of T cell responses to AZD1222 COVID-19 vaccine. Assay: immunoSEQ multiplex PCR; the TCRdb copy retains only in-frame clones and omits some. The data show 110,000 to 150,000 clones, about 90% seen once. Specimen: peripheral blood, collected on day 0 of AZD1222 vaccination. These receptors all stem from an adult in good health.

V usage is TRBV19 and J usage is TRBJ1-3; D is possibly TRBD1 (5 bases). The CDR3 is made up of 15 amino acids. Germline lookup yields CDR1 LNHDA and CDR2 SQIVND (reference sequence). Trimming removed 4 bases at V and 4 bases at J, with 14 bases between. Here the CDR3 DNA reads TGTGCCAGTAGTACTCCCCGGGGCTTCGGAAACACCATATATTTT. This translates into CASSTPRGFGNTIYF. The variable domain in full, with the rest retrieved from reference TRBV19 and TRBJ1-3, is DGGITQSPKYLFRKEGQNVTLSCEQNLNHDAMYWYRQDPGQGLRLIYYSQIVNDFQKGDIAEGYSVSREKKESFPLTVTSAQKNPTAFYLCASSTPRGFGNTIYFGEGSWLTVV.

The chain employs TRBV12-3 or TRBV12-4 and TRBJ2-1; 13 nucleotides line up with TRBD2. The CDR3 extends over 13 amino acids. Trimming at V came to 8 bases and at J to 7 bases, leaving 2 bases not matched to a gene. The CDR3 here is CASGTSGANEQFF. DNA for the CDR3: TGTGCCAGCGGGACTAGCGGGGCGAATGAGCAGTTCTTC.

V usage is TRBV27 and J usage is TRBJ1-2; no reliable D call. CDR1 is MNHEY and CDR2 is SMNVEV in the germline V gene (reference sequence). V lost 6 bases, J lost 2 bases, and 16 bases lay in between. This CDR3 comprises 15 residues. Here the CDR3 reads CASRPESGLNYGYTF. Here the CDR3 DNA reads TGTGCCAGCAGGCCGGAGAGCGGACTGAACTATGGCTACACCTTC.